A single sample is the source of the 27 T cell receptor beta chains below, sequenced in a study of blood T cell repertoires in COVID-19 (dated by TCRdb to the early 2020s). The method behind the library was the immunoSEQ multiplex PCR assay. The table comes from immuneACCESS by way of TCRdb, which keeps in-frame sequences with V and J called. Part of the clones is missing from these tables; in studies checked, under half for an unresolved V gene and the rest for unknown reasons. In all, the sample holds some 240,000 clones, and over 80% of those were seen once. Around 3.1% of the sample comes from the top ten. Sequencing used PBMCs or T cells enriched from blood (not recorded which). Receptor source: a middle-aged woman who had been exposed to COVID-19.

V and J are TRBV29-1 and TRBJ2-1; TRBD2 aligns across 8 bases. V gave up 2 bases and J gave up 8 bases; unmatched junction bases: 8. This CDR3 is 14 amino acids long. Germline CDR1 is SQVTM and CDR2 is ANQGSEA. The CDR3 sequence is CSVEFRGGLYEQFF. CDR3 in DNA: TGCAGCGTTGAATTTCGGGGGGGCTTGTATGAGCAGTTCTTC.

This clone has just one count. The chain links TRBV24-1 to TRBJ2-1, with 7 bases fitting TRBD2. The germline gives CDR1 KGHDR, CDR2 SFDVKD. V shed 4 bases, J shed 13 bases, and the junction held 12 bases outside the gene matches. The CDR3 loop spans 14 amino acids. This CDR3 reads CATSEPRSRLAQFF. The CDR3, as DNA: TGTGCCACCAGTGAGCCCAGGTCTCGACTAGCACAGTTCTTC.

V usage is TRBV12-3 or TRBV12-4 and J usage is TRBJ2-3; a weak D match, TRBD2 (6 bases). Trimming cost V 5 bases and J 6 bases, with 9 bases left between them. This CDR3 contains 12 residues. The DNA for the CDR3 is TGTGCCAGCAGTCGGGACTCGGATACGCAGTATTTT. Encoded protein: CASSRDSDTQYF.

The chain links TRBV4-2 to TRBJ1-3; 7 nucleotides agree with TRBD1. After removal of 0 bases from V and 2 bases from J, the junction contained 4 bases not matched to a gene. CDR3 length: 16 residues. CDR1 is LGHNA, CDR2 YNFKEQ, per germline. CDR3 sequence reads: CASSQDLGTAGNTIYF. In nucleotides, the CDR3 is TGTGCCAGCAGCCAAGATCTAGGGACAGCTGGAAACACCATATATTTT.

The chain couples TRBV3-1 (or the pseudogene TRBV3-2) to TRBJ2-7, with 10 bases identical to TRBD1. Unmatched junction bases numbered 5, after V lost 5 bases and J lost 4 bases. CDR3 length equals 14 residues. From germline, CDR1 is LGHDT and CDR2 YNNKEL (reference sequence). CDR3 amino acids: CASSEGQGVYEQYF. CDR3 in DNA: TGTGCCAGCAGCGAAGGACAGGGGGTTTACGAGCAGTACTTC.

This chain connects TRBV5-6 to TRBJ1-2, with 9 bases aligning to TRBD1. Germline V gene lookup returns CDR1 SGHDT and CDR2 YYEEEE. The V gene end was trimmed by 4 bases and the J gene end by 8 bases; junction bases not matched to a gene: 15. The CDR3 length is 16 residues. DNA of the CDR3: TGTGCCAGCAGCCGTCGCTTACACAGGGGGCCGGGCGGCTACACCTTC. Translation gives CASSRRLHRGPGGYTF. Full variable domain (missing parts from reference TRBV5-6 and TRBJ1-2): DAGVTQSPTHLIKTRGQQVTLRCSPKSGHDTVSWYQQALGQGPQFIFQYYEEEERQRGNFPDRFSGHQFPNYSSELNVNALLLGDSALYLCASSRRLHRGPGGYTFGSGTRLTVV.

The rearrangement links TRBV6-5 to TRBJ1-2; D not certain. V lost 4 bases and J lost 1, with 13 bases in between. The germline V gene encodes CDR1 MNHEY and CDR2 SVGAGI. This CDR3 comprises 15 residues. The CDR3 DNA follows: TGTGCCAGCAGTTTCGCCGGGATCAGTAACTATGGCTACACCTTC. This encodes CASSFAGISNYGYTF.

The V gene is TRBV7-3, the J gene TRBJ2-1; weak D call: TRBD1 (5 bases). The CDR3 has 14 residues. CDR1 and CDR2 (germline): SGHTA, FQGTGA. Trimming pared 2 bases from V and 8 bases from J, leaving 13 bases between. CDR3 region: CASSLGASRDEQFF. The CDR3 nucleotides are TGTGCCAGCAGCTTAGGGGCATCCAGGGATGAGCAGTTCTTC.

The genes are TRBV9 and TRBJ2-2; 10 bases map to TRBD2. This CDR3 is 17 amino acids long. J gave up 2 bases and V 3 bases, and 7 bases lay outside the gene matches. Germline CDR1 and CDR2: SGDLS and YYNGEE. CDR3 residues: CASSAESGRVNTGELFF. CDR3 bases: TGTGCCAGCAGCGCGGAGAGCGGGAGGGTAAACACCGGGGAGCTGTTTTTT. Full variable domain (remainder filled in from reference TRBV9 and TRBJ2-2): DSGVTQTPKHLITATGQRVTLRCSPRSGDLSVYWYQQSLDQGLQFLIQYYNGEERAKGNILERFSAQQFPDLHSELNLSSLELGDSALYFCASSAESGRVNTGELFFGEGSRLTVL.

The chain has TRBV29-1 and TRBJ1-2; D is possibly TRBD1 (5 bases). This CDR3 is built from 13 residues. Per the germline V gene, CDR1 is SQVTM and CDR2 is ANQGSEA. Trimming left V 5 bases short and J 2 bases short, with 12 bases between. For the CDR3, the DNA is TGCAGCGTTAGAGACAGATCCAACTATGGCTACACCTTC. This translates into CSVRDRSNYGYTF.

The chain combines TRBV13 with TRBJ1-2; 8 bases agree with TRBD1. The trim removed 5 bases at V and 4 bases at J, leaving 12 bases unmatched. Germline assignment: CDR1 PRHDT and CDR2 FYEKMQ (reference sequence). The CDR3 is 16 amino acids. CDR3 nucleotides: TGTGCCAGCAGCCCCGTAATGACAGGGGACGGCTATGGCTACACCTTC. This codes for CASSPVMTGDGYGYTF.

This clone was counted once. The chain is built from TRBV18 and TRBJ2-5, with 10 bases lining up with TRBD2. The V gene's germline CDR1 is KGHSH and CDR2 LQKENI. The CDR3 totals 15 residues. Trimming removed 2 bases from V and 2 bases from J; junction bases left unmatched: 2. The CDR3 nucleotides read TGTGCCAGCTCACCAGCTAGCGGGGGTCAAGAGACCCAGTACTTC. It specifies CASSPASGGQETQYF.

This clone was seen just once. The rearrangement links TRBV6-2 or TRBV6-3 to TRBJ2-7, with D perhaps matching TRBD1 (6 bases). The CDR3 has 13 amino acids. V gave up 2 bases and J gave up 7 bases, with 12 bases separating them. The V gene's germline CDR1 is MNHEY and CDR2 SVGEGT. Written as DNA, the CDR3 is TGTGCCAGCAGTTACCCCACAGGGTATGAGCAGTACTTC. It translates to CASSYPTGYEQYF.

On this clone itself: The same CDR3 also results from other DNA sequences found in this sample. The J gene is TRBJ2-5, the V gene TRBV18, with D perhaps matching TRBD1 (6 bases). Germline CDR1 KGHSH, CDR2 LQKENI. The CDR3 runs 13 residues. Trimming cost V 3 bases and J 4 bases, with 9 bases left between them. DNA for the CDR3: TGTGCCAGCTCACCGACAGGTCGAGAGACCCAGTACTTC. Translating gives CASSPTGRETQYF.

CDR3 DNA sequence: TGTGCCAGCAGCCCCCAGGGTAAACCTGAAGCTTTCTTT. Protein product: CASSPQGKPEAFF. The rearrangement links TRBV7-9 to TRBJ1-1, with D possibly matching TRBD1 (5 bases). Germline CDR1 SEHNR, CDR2 FQNEAQ (reference sequence). The V and J ends lost 5 bases and 6 bases respectively, with 13 bases between them. CDR3 size: 13 residues. Using reference TRBV7-9 and TRBJ1-1 for the parts outside the CDR3, the full variable domain is DTGVSQNPRHKITKRGQNVTFRCDPISEHNRLYWYRQTLGQGPEFLTYFQNEAQLEKSRLLSDRFSAERPKGSFSTLEIQRTEQGDSAMYLCASSPQGKPEAFFGQGTRLTVV.

The chain recombines TRBV7-9 with TRBJ2-7; 8 bases fit TRBD2. V shed 1 base, J shed 7 bases, and the junction held 3 bases outside the gene matches. CDR3 length: 13 residues. Germline V gene lookup returns CDR1 SEHNR and CDR2 FQNEAQ (reference sequence). CDR3 coding DNA: TGTGCCAGCAGCTTAGTCCCGGGGGGGGAGCAGTACTTC. It specifies CASSLVPGGEQYF.

This chain connects TRBV9 to TRBJ2-2; the match to TRBD2 covers 8 bases. The CDR3 is 15 residues long. Germline assignment: CDR1 SGDLS and CDR2 YYNGEE. Germline trimming cut 3 bases from V and 6 bases from J; bases unmatched to any gene: 7. In DNA, the CDR3 is TGTGCCAGCAGCGCACCCTCGACTAGCGCCGGGGAGCTGTTTTTT. This gives the protein CASSAPSTSAGELFF.

This clone has more than one count but fewer than ten. This rearrangement joins TRBV19 to TRBJ2-5, with a possible D match to TRBD1 (7 bases). Germline lookup yields CDR1 LNHDA and CDR2 SQIVND (reference sequence). The CDR3 loop spans 14 amino acids. V was clipped by 5 bases and J by 1 base, with 11 bases between them. The CDR3 protein is CASSSQGGQETQYF. CDR3 bases: TGTGCCAGTAGTTCTCAGGGGGGCCAAGAGACCCAGTACTTC.

This clone was observed a handful of times. CDR3 bases: TGTGCCACCAGCAGAGGAGGTACGAACACTGAAGCTTTCTTT. It encodes CATSRGGTNTEAFF. The chain combines TRBV15 with TRBJ1-1; D remains unclear. This CDR3 region has 14 residues. The germline V gene encodes CDR1 LNHNV and CDR2 YYDKDF (reference sequence). V was pared by 1 base and J by 1 base, with 7 bases between.

V gene TRBV29-1 combines with J gene TRBJ2-3; D may be TRBD2 (6 bases). The V and J ends lost 7 bases and 3 bases respectively, with 14 bases between them. This CDR3 spans 13 amino acids. The V gene's germline CDR1 is SQVTM and CDR2 ANQGSEA. The DNA of the CDR3 is TGCAGCGGGGCGAGGAGGGAAACAGATACGCAGTATTTT. Translation: CSGARRETDTQYF.

The gene calls are TRBV6-8 and TRBJ1-5; the match to TRBD1 covers 7 bases. CDR3 length: 17 amino acids. The V gene's germline CDR1 is MNHGY and CDR2 SAAAGT. V lost 2 bases and J lost 3; bases outside the gene matches: 10. The DNA of the CDR3 is TGTGCCAGCAGTTACCTGGGGCCGACAGGGAACAATCAGCCCCAGCATTTT. Amino acids: CASSYLGPTGNNQPQHF.

This chain links TRBV19 with TRBJ1-3; weak D call: TRBD1 (5 bases). Trimming cost V 2 bases and J 4 bases, with 12 bases left between them. The germline gives CDR1 LNHDA, CDR2 SQIVND (reference sequence). This CDR3 contains 15 residues. The CDR3 loop reads CASSISQGYGNTIYF. The CDR3 DNA sequence: TGTGCCAGTAGTATAAGTCAGGGATACGGAAACACCATATATTTT.

V is TRBV7-2 and J is TRBJ2-3; 7 positions match TRBD2. Germline-derived CDR1 and CDR2 are SGHTA and FQGNSA. V shed 5 bases, J shed 2 bases, and the junction held 16 bases outside the gene matches. CDR3 length: 18 residues. CDR3 protein: CASSPRRLAVTATDTQYF. Written as DNA, the CDR3 is TGTGCCAGCAGCCCCCGACGGCTAGCGGTAACCGCCACAGATACGCAGTATTTT.

The CDR3 bases are TGTGCCAGCAGCTTGTCGGGACAGGGGTACGAGCAGTACGTC. Translating it yields CASSLSGQGYEQYV. This chain joins TRBV7-8 and TRBJ2-7; TRBD1 agrees at 10 bases. This CDR3 spans 14 amino acids. Trimming cost V 3 bases and J 4 bases; bases outside gene matches: 3. Germline CDR1 and CDR2: SGHVS and FQNEAQ.

On this clone itself: A junction end diverges from the germline sequence, so it may reflect a read error. This chain joins TRBV5-1 and TRBJ2-3; perhaps TRBD2 as D (6 bases). CDR3 length equals 17 residues. The germline gives CDR1 SGHRS, CDR2 YFSETQ. The CDR3 DNA follows: TGTGCCAGCAGCGCGGGGTCGGGGATTGGGGGCACAGATACGCAGTATTTT. Protein: CASSAGSGIGGTDTQYF.

In this sample, this clone turned up once. V is TRBV7-3 and J is TRBJ1-6; possible D gene TRBD1, 5 bases. The germline CDR1 and CDR2 sequences are SGHTA and FQGTGA. Between the trimmed V and J ends, which lost 1 base and 7 bases, there was a span of 8 bases. This CDR3 has 14 residues. CDR3 DNA sequence: TGTGCCAGCAGCTTAAACCGGGGGAATTCACCCCTCCACTTT. As protein: CASSLNRGNSPLHF.

This rearrangement joins TRBV19 to TRBJ2-3, with TRBD1 as a possible D gene (5 bases). Trimming pared 7 bases from V and 6 bases from J, leaving 23 bases between. The CDR3 contains 16 residues. Germline V gene data show CDR1 as LNHDA and CDR2 as SQIVND (reference sequence). The CDR3 spells CASKSSDDRRADTQYF. CDR3 nucleotide sequence: TGTGCCAGTAAAAGTAGTGACGACCGCAGGGCGGATACGCAGTATTTT.